What follows are 12 T cell receptor beta chains derived from one specimen sequenced in a study of blood T cell repertoires in COVID-19. This table comes from immunoSEQ multiplex PCR, and its TCRdb copy is limited to in-frame clones, with some not included. Here the sample spans 310,000 or so clones, roughly 86% being singletons. Sequenced sample: PBMCs or T cells enriched from blood (not recorded which). These TCRs come from a woman aged 18-30 years who had recovered from COVID-19.

The rearrangement links TRBV29-1 to TRBJ1-2; D is undetermined. V was clipped by 4 bases and J by 10 bases, with 10 bases between them. The CDR3 covers 10 residues. Germline-derived CDR1 and CDR2 are SQVTM and ANQGSEA. The CDR3: CSVGPGVYTF. The CDR3 nucleotides read TGCAGCGTTGGTCCCGGAGTCTACACCTTC.

This chain joins TRBV28 and TRBJ2-2, with TRBD2 identical over 13 bases. V was clipped by 7 bases and J by 7 bases; unmatched bases: 12. The CDR3 runs to 17 residues. Germline V gene data show CDR1 as MDHEN and CDR2 as SYDVKM. The CDR3 bases are TGTGCCAGCACCAAACCCGGACTAGCGGGAGCAGGCGGGGAGCTGTTTTTT. As protein: CASTKPGLAGAGGELFF.

V gene TRBV27 combines with J gene TRBJ1-1; D may be TRBD1 (5 bases). The CDR3 loop spans 16 amino acids. Trimming removed 2 bases at V and 0 bases at J, with 13 bases between. Looked up from germline, CDR1 is MNHEY and CDR2 is SMNVEV (reference sequence). The CDR3 DNA reads TGTGCCAGCAGTTTAGGGGCAGGGTCACTGAACACTGAAGCTTTCTTT. It specifies CASSLGAGSLNTEAFF.

The J gene is TRBJ2-1, the V gene TRBV3-1 (or the pseudogene TRBV3-2), with 9 bases fitting TRBD2. The CDR3 contains 16 residues. CDR1 and CDR2 (germline): LGHDT, YNNKEL (reference sequence). The trim removed 1 base at V and 5 bases at J, leaving 6 bases unmatched. CDR3 sequence (DNA): TGTGCCAGCAGCCAAGGGGTGAGCGGGGGGAACAATGAGCAGTTCTTC. Its translation: CASSQGVSGGNNEQFF.

Here the CDR3 reads CASSLYEVTNEKLFF. In nucleotides, the CDR3 is TGTGCCAGCAGCTTATATGAGGTCACTAATGAAAAACTGTTTTTT. The chain employs TRBV7-9 and TRBJ1-4, with D unclear. The CDR3 contains 15 residues. In germline, CDR1 is SEHNR, CDR2 FQNEAQ (reference sequence). V shed 2 bases and J shed 2 bases, with 9 bases lying between them.

This clone was picked up a small number of times. The chain combines TRBV4-3 with TRBJ2-1, with 9 positions matching TRBD1. The CDR3 runs to 15 residues. Trimming cost V 3 bases and J 5 bases; bases outside gene matches: 5. Germline V gene sequence: CDR1 LGHNA, CDR2 YSLEER. The CDR3 DNA is TGCGCCAGCAGCCAGCAAGGGACAGGGAACAATGAGCAGTTCTTC. Its translation: CASSQQGTGNNEQFF.

The CDR3 reads CASSGQLNTEAFF. CDR3 nucleotide sequence: TGTGCCAGCAGCGGACAGCTGAACACTGAAGCTTTCTTT. The J gene is TRBJ1-1, the V gene TRBV9; TRBD1 is a possible D gene (5 bases). The CDR3 totals 13 residues. Looked up from germline, CDR1 is SGDLS and CDR2 is YYNGEE. The V end was cut by 3 bases, the J end by 0 bases, with 6 bases between.

The chain links TRBV7-9 to TRBJ2-7; tentatively, D is TRBD1 or TRBD2 (5 bases each). V was shortened by 7 bases and J by 5 bases, with 18 bases between the two germline ends. The length of the CDR3 is 14 residues. Germline lookup yields CDR1 SEHNR and CDR2 FQNEAQ (reference sequence). The CDR3: CASTGSLGRNEQYF. DNA for the CDR3: TGTGCCAGCACAGGGTCACTAGGCAGGAACGAGCAGTACTTC.

The chain combines TRBV28 with TRBJ1-1; 9 nucleotides match TRBD1. V lost 6 bases, J lost 3 bases, and 14 bases stayed unmatched. This CDR3 has 17 amino acids. Germline V gives CDR1 MDHEN, CDR2 SYDVKM. The CDR3 region has the DNA TGTGCCAGCAGGGTTGGCTGGGTTACAGGGGGCGACACTGAAGCTTTCTTT. Its translation: CASRVGWVTGGDTEAFF.

The chain joins TRBV6-5 to TRBJ1-6, with 9 bases lining up with TRBD1. CDR1 is MNHEY and CDR2 is SVGAGI in the germline V gene. With V trimmed by 6 bases and J by 9 bases, 9 bases remained unmatched. This CDR3 comprises 15 residues. The CDR3 region has the DNA TGTGCCAGCAGCTACCGGGACAGGGATAGTTCACCCCTCCACTTT. Protein product: CASSYRDRDSSPLHF.

The V and J genes are TRBV11-3 and TRBJ2-7; the match to TRBD1 covers 8 bases. Germline lookup yields CDR1 SGHNT and CDR2 YENEEA. Germline trimming cut 6 bases from V and 6 bases from J; bases unmatched to any gene: 4. The CDR3 runs to 12 residues. The CDR3: CASSSTGAEQYF. CDR3 nucleotide sequence: TGTGCCAGCAGTTCGACAGGGGCCGAGCAGTACTTC.

This sequence joins TRBV4-3 and TRBJ2-1; D not resolved. V lost 1 base, J lost 4 bases, and 11 bases lay in between. The CDR3 runs 15 residues. Germline CDR1 is LGHNA and CDR2 is YSLEER. CDR3 region: CASSQGVGSYNEQFF. CDR3 bases: TGCGCCAGCAGCCAAGGGGTCGGGTCTTACAATGAGCAGTTCTTC.